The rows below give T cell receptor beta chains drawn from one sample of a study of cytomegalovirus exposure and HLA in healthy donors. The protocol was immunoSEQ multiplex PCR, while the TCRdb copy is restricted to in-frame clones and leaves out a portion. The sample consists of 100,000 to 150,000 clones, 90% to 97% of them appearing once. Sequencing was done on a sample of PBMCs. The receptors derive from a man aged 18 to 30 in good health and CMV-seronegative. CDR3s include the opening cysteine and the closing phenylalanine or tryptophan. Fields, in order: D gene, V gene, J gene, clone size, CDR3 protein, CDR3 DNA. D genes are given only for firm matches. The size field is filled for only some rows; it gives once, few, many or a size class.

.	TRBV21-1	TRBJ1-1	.	CASSKKAGGNTEAFF	TGTGCCAGCAGCAAAAAGGCCGGAGGAAACACTGAAGCTTTCTTT
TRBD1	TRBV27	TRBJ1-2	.	CASSPNTGGSSGYTF	TGTGCCAGCAGTCCCAATACAGGGGGCTCAAGTGGCTACACCTTC
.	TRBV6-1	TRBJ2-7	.	CASSERGNGYEQYF	TGTGCCAGCAGTGAACGGGGTAATGGCTACGAGCAGTACTTC
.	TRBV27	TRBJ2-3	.	CASRASGQRGDTQYF	TGTGCCAGCAGGGCTAGCGGTCAAAGGGGGGATACGCAGTATTTT
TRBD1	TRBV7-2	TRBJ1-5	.	CASSLGGTGIQPQHF	TGTGCCAGCAGCTTGGGAGGGACAGGGATCCAGCCCCAGCATTTT
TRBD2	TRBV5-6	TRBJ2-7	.	CASSLGTNYEQYF	TGTGCCAGCAGCCTCGGGACTAACTACGAGCAGTACTTC
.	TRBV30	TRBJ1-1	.	CAWSVLGGNTEAFF	TGTGCCTGGAGTGTATTAGGGGGGAACACTGAAGCTTTCTTT
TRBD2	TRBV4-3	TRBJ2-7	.	CASSHDSGRYEQYF	TGCGCCAGCAGCCATGATAGCGGGAGGTACGAGCAGTACTTC
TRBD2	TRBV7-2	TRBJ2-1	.	CASSLSGSSYNEQFF	TGTGCCAGCAGCTTGAGCGGGAGCTCCTACAATGAGCAGTTCTTC
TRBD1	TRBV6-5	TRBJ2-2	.	CASRPDRGAGELFF	TGTGCCAGCAGACCAGACAGGGGCGCCGGGGAGCTGTTTTTT
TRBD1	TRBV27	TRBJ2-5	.	CASRTQQGAGQETQYF	TGTGCCAGCAGGACACAACAGGGGGCGGGACAAGAGACCCAGTACTTC
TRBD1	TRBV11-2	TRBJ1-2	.	CASSNRGRPGPHRRGYTF	TGTGCCAGCAGCAACAGGGGGCGCCCAGGCCCCCACCGGCGAGGCTACACCTTC
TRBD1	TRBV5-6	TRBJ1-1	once	CASSIDRGQREAFF	TGTGCCAGCAGCATAGACAGGGGGCAGAGAGAAGCTTTCTTT
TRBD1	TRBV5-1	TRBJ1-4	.	CASSWGGQAGEKLFF	TGCGCCAGCAGCTGGGGAGGACAGGCGGGCGAAAAACTGTTTTTT
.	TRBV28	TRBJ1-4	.	CASRLTGVTNEKLFF	TGTGCCAGCAGACTAACGGGGGTAACTAATGAAAAACTGTTTTTT
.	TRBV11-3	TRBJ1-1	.	CASSLGEGTEAFF	TGTGCCAGCAGCTTAGGGGAGGGCACTGAAGCTTTCTTT
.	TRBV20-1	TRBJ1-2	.	CITPRDYGYTF	TGCATTACGCCCCGGGACTATGGCTACACCTTC
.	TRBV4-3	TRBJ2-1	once	CASSQARVRAEPNEQFF	TGCGCCAGCAGCCAAGCCCGCGTGAGGGCCGAGCCAAATGAGCAGTTCTTC
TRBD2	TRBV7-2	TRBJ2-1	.	CASSLSRAGGHNEQFF	TGTGCCAGCAGCTTATCCCGAGCGGGAGGGCACAATGAGCAGTTCTTC
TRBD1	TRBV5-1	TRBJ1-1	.	CASSAQPYRGETFEAFF	TGCGCCAGCAGCGCCCAGCCATACAGGGGAGAAACCTTTGAAGCTTTCTTT
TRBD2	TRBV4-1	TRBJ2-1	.	CASSLGTILYNEQFF	TGCGCCAGCAGCTTAGGGACTATACTATACAATGAGCAGTTCTTC
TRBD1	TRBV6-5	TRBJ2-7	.	CASSYSDRGLEQYF	TGTGCCAGCAGTTATTCGGACAGGGGGCTTGAGCAGTACTTC
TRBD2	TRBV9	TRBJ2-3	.	CASSVVASGSGTDTQYF	TGTGCCAGCAGCGTAGTGGCTAGCGGGAGTGGCACAGATACGCAGTATTTT
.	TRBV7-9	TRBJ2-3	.	CASSPAGAGDTQYF	TGTGCCAGCAGCCCGGCGGGGGCTGGAGATACGCAGTATTTT
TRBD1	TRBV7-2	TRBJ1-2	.	CASSLGGQGAHGYTF	TGTGCCAGCAGCTTAGGGGGGCAGGGGGCTCATGGCTACACCTTC
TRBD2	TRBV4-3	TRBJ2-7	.	CASSQASGRYEQYF	TGCGCCAGCAGCCAAGCTAGCGGGAGATACGAGCAGTACTTC
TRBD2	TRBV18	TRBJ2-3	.	CASSPRREGLNTQYF	TGTGCCAGCTCACCGAGGCGGGAGGGGTTGAATACGCAGTATTTT
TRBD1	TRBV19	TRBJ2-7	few	CASSPTGGPYEQYF	TGTGCCAGTAGTCCGACAGGGGGCCCCTACGAGCAGTACTTC
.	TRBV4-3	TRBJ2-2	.	CASSQEGEAATGELFF	TGCGCCAGCAGCCAAGAGGGAGAGGCAGCCACCGGGGAGCTGTTTTTT
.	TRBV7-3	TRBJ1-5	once	CASSLQANQPQHF	TGTGCCAGCAGCTTACAGGCGAATCAGCCCCAGCATTTT
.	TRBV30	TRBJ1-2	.	CAFTPEGYGYTF	TGTGCTTTCACTCCAGAGGGCTATGGCTACACCTTC
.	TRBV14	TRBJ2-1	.	CASSQFGIHNEQFF	TGTGCCAGCAGCCAATTCGGGATACACAATGAGCAGTTCTTC
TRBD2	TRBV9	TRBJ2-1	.	CASSPSSGHNNEQFF	TGTGCCAGCAGCCCAAGTAGCGGGCACAACAATGAGCAGTTCTTC
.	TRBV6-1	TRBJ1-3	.	CASSALRFSGNTIYF	TGTGCCAGCAGTGCCCTTAGATTCTCTGGAAACACCATATATTTT
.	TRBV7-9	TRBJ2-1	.	CASSLVAPNEQFF	TGTGCCAGCAGCTTAGTAGCTCCCAATGAGCAGTTCTTC
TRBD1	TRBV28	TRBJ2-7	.	CASDRGHEQYF	TGTGCCAGTGACAGGGGGCACGAGCAGTACTTC
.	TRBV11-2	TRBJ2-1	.	CASSLGHGVGGGEQFF	TGTGCCAGCAGCTTAGGGCATGGCGTCGGGGGTGGTGAGCAGTTCTTC
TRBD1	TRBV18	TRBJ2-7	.	CASSPDRGVFYEQYF	TGTGCCAGCTCCCCGGACAGGGGTGTCTTCTACGAGCAGTACTTC
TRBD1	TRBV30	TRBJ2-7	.	CAWSVGTGAQEQYF	TGTGCCTGGAGTGTCGGGACAGGGGCGCAGGAGCAGTACTTC
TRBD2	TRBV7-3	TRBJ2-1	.	CASSLGLAGGFSYNEQFF	TGTGCCAGCAGCCTGGGACTAGCGGGGGGCTTCTCCTACAATGAGCAGTTCTTC
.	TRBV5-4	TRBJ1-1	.	CAAGQIMNTEAFF	TGTGCAGCGGGACAAATAATGAACACTGAAGCTTTCTTT
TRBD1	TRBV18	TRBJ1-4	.	CASSLGQGNEKLFF	TGTGCCAGCTCCCTGGGACAGGGAAATGAAAAACTGTTTTTT
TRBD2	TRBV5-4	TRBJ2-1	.	CASSLRREVYNEQFF	TGTGCCAGCAGCTTGAGGCGGGAGGTATACAATGAGCAGTTCTTC
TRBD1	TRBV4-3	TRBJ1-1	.	CASRLDRDTEAFF	TGCGCCAGCAGACTGGACAGGGACACTGAAGCTTTCTTT
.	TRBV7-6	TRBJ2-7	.	CASSLDSLSYEQYF	TGTGCCAGCAGCTTAGACTCCCTCTCCTACGAGCAGTACTTC
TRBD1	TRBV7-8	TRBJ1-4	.	CASSLALEGASNEKLFF	TGTGCCAGCAGCTTAGCGCTTGAGGGGGCCTCTAATGAAAAACTGTTTTTT
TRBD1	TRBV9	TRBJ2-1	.	CASSAGQGSEQFF	TGTGCCAGCAGCGCCGGACAGGGTAGTGAGCAGTTCTTC
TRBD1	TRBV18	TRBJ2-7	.	CASSRLGQATYEQYF	TGTGCCAGCTCAAGGCTAGGACAGGCGACCTACGAGCAGTACTTC
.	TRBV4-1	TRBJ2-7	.	CASSQLSPTGKGLQYF	TGCGCCAGCAGCCAACTATCCCCAACGGGAAAAGGGCTGCAGTACTTC
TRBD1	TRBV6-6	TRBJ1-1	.	CASSYSGTGVEAFF	TGTGCCAGCAGTTACTCAGGGACAGGAGTTGAAGCTTTCTTT
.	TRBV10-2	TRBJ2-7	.	CASSESPLAWQYF	TGCGCCAGCAGTGAGTCCCCTCTAGCTTGGCAGTACTTC
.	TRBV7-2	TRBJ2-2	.	CASSHARDTGELFF	TGTGCCAGCAGCCACGCGAGGGACACCGGGGAGCTGTTTTTT
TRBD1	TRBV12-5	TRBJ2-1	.	CASGLVQGGRTNEQFF	TGTGCTAGTGGTTTGGTACAAGGGGGCAGGACCAATGAGCAGTTCTTC
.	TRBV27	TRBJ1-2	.	CASSLLTGANYGYTF	TGTGCCAGCAGTTTATTAACAGGAGCTAACTATGGCTACACCTTC
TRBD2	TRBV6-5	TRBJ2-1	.	CASSYRRESSNEQFF	TGTGCCAGCAGTTACCGGCGGGAGAGTAGCAATGAGCAGTTCTTC
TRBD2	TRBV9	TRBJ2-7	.	CASSVLAGAYEQYF	TGTGCCAGCAGCGTACTAGCGGGAGCCTACGAGCAGTACTTC